This TCR beta chain was recorded in a study of cytomegalovirus exposure and HLA in healthy donors. With regard to this clone: The antigen remains undetermined.

General study points: The authors judged a highly shared variant cluster likely a sequencing artifact. Reports state that TCR beta sequences accurately predicted most subjects' HLA-A and HLA-B alleles. Earlier analysis looked at TCR beta V segments, and most were productive about 87% or about 30% of the time. Researchers catalogued 164 TCR beta chains as cytomegalovirus-associated.

The ends were cut back, 8 bases at V and 6 bases at J, with 11 bases in the middle. The CDR3 runs 12 residues. In germline, CDR1 is SSHAT, CDR2 FNYEAQ (reference sequence). PCR primers comprised 60 Vbeta and 13 Jbeta primers. Sequencing used immunoSEQ multiplex PCR; TCRdb keeps in-frame clones, though not all of them. The sample lists about 170,000 clones, 79% occurring once. This chain joins TRBV7-7 and TRBJ2-1, with a weak D call TRBD1 (5 bases). This TCR derives from a woman aged 45-60 years in good health and CMV-seronegative. Sequencing input: PBMCs. The CDR3: CASQGPANEQFF. The CDR3, as DNA: TGTGCCAGCCAGGGCCCCGCCAATGAGCAGTTCTTC.